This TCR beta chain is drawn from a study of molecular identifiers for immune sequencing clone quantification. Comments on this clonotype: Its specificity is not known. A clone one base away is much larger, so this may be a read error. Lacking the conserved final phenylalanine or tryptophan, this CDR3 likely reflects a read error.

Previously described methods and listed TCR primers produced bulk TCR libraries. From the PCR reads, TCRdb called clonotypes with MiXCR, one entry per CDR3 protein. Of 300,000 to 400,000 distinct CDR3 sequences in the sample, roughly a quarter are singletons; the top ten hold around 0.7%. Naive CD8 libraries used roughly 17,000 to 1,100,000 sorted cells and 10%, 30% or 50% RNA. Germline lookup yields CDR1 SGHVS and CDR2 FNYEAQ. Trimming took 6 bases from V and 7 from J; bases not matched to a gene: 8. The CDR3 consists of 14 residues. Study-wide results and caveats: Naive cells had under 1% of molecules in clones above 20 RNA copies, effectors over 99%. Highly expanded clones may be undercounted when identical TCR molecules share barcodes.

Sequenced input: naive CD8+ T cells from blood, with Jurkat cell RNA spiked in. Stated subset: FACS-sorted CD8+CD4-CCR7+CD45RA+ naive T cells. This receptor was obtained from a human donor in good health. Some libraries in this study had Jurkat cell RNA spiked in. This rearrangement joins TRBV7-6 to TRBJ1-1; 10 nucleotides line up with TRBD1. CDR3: CASSLGDRGLEAFS. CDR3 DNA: TGTGCCAGCAGTCTAGGGGACAGGGGCCTTGAAGCTTTCTCT.